This T cell receptor (beta chain) appears in the sequencing data of a study of OX40 agonist ivuxolimab in advanced cancers. The CDR3 runs 15 residues. The trim removed 0 bases at V and 2 bases at J, leaving 1 base unmatched. Per germline, CDR1 SGHNT and CDR2 YYREEE (reference sequence). Clones were sequenced by immunoSEQ multiplex PCR, and TCRdb holds only the in-frame ones, with some missing. The repertoire holds under 50,000 clones, with approximately 87% as singletons. This sequence originates from an adult with an advanced solid tumor such as melanoma, head and neck, liver or kidney cancer. The material was CD4+ or CD8+ T cells sorted from blood, obtained in a trial of the OX40 agonist ivuxolimab. The chain employs TRBV5-4 and TRBJ2-1, with TRBD2 matching 8 bases. CDR3 loop: CASSLVAGPYNEQFF. The CDR3 nucleotides read TGTGCCAGCAGCTTGGTAGCGGGACCCTACAATGAGCAGTTCTTC. Using reference TRBV5-4 and TRBJ2-1 for the parts outside the CDR3, the full variable domain is ETGVTQSPTHLIKTRGQQVTLRCSSQSGHNTVSWYQQALGQGPQFIFQYYREEENGRGNFPPRFSGLQFPNYSSELNVNALELDDSALYLCASSLVAGPYNEQFFGPGTRLTVL.